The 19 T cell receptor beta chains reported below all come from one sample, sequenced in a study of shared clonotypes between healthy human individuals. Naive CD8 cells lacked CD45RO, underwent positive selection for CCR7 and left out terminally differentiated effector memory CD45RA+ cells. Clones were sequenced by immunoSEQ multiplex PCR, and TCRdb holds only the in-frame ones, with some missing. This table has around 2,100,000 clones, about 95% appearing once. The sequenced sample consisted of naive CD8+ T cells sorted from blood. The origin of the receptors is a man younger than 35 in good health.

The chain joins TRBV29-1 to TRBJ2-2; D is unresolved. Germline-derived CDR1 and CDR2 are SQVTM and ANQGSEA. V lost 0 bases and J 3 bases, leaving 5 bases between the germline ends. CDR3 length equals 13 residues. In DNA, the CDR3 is TGCAGCGTTGAAGACACTTACACCGGGGAGCTGTTTTTT. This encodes CSVEDTYTGELFF.

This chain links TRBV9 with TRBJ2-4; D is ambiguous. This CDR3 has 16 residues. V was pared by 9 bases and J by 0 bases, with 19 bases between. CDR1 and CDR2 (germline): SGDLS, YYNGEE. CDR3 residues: CATTVGSSLAKNIQYF. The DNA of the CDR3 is TGTGCCACGACGGTGGGCTCCTCCTTAGCCAAAAACATTCAGTACTTC.

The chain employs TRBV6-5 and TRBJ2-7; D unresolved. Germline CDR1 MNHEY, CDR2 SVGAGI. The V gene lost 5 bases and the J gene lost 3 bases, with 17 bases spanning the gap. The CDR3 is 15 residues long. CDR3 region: CASSPGMDPGYEQYF. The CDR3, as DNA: TGTGCCAGCAGTCCCGGTATGGACCCCGGCTACGAGCAGTACTTC.

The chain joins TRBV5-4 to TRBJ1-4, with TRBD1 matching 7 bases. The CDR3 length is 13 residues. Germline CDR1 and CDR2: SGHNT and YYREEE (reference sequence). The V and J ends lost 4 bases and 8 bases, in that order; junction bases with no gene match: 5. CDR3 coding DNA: TGTGCCAGCAGCGACGGACAGGCGGAAAAACTGTTTTTT. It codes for CASSDGQAEKLFF.

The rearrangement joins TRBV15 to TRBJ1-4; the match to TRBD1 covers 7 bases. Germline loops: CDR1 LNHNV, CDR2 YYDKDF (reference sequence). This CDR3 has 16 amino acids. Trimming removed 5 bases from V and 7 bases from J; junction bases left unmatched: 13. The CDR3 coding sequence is TGTGCCACCAGCCGAGGAGAGGAGGGGGCGAGTGAAAAACTGTTTTTT. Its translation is CATSRGEEGASEKLFF.

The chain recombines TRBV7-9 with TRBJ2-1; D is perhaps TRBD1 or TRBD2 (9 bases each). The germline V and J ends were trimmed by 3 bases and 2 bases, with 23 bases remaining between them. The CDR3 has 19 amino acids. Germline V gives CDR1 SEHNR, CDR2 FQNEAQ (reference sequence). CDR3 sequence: CASSLDRGRSGRTYNEQFF. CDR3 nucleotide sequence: TGTGCCAGCAGCTTGGACAGGGGAAGAAGCGGGAGGACCTACAATGAGCAGTTCTTC.

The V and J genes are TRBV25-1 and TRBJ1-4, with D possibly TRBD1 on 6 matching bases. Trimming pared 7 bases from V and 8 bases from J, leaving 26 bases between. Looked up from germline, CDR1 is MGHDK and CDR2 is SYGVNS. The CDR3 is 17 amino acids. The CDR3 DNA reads TGTGCCAGCAAAGGGGGGGACTTACCCAATTATAGAGAAAAACTGTTTTTT. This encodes CASKGGDLPNYREKLFF.

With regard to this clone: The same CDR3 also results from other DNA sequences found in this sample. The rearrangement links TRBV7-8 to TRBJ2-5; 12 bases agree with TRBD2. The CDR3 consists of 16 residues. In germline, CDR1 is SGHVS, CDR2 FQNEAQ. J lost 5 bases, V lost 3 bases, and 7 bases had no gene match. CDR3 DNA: TGTGCCAGCAGCTTTCGACTAGCGGGAGTCCAGGAGACCCAGTACTTC. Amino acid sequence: CASSFRLAGVQETQYF.

The CDR3 DNA sequence: TGTGCCAGCTCACCCCCATTGTGGGAGGTGAGTCACACTGAAGCTTTCTTT. Amino acid sequence: CASSPPLWEVSHTEAFF. The rearrangement uses TRBV18 and TRBJ1-1; D unclear. V lost 3 bases, J lost 3 bases, and 20 bases lay in between. The CDR3 is made up of 17 amino acids. Germline V gene data show CDR1 as KGHSH and CDR2 as LQKENI. Full variable domain (rest looked up from reference TRBV18 and TRBJ1-1): NAGVMQNPRHLVRRRGQEARLRCSPMKGHSHVYWYRQLPEEGLKFMVYLQKENIIDESGMPKERFSAEFPKEGPSILRIQQVVRGDSAAYFCASSPPLWEVSHTEAFFGQGTRLTVV.

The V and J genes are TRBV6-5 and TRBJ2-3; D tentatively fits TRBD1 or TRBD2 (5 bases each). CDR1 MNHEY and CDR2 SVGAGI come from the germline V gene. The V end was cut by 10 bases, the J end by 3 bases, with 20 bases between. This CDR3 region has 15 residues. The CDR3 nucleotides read TGTGCCACCATGCCTGAGGGGACGGGGACAGATACGCAGTATTTT. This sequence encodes CATMPEGTGTDTQYF.

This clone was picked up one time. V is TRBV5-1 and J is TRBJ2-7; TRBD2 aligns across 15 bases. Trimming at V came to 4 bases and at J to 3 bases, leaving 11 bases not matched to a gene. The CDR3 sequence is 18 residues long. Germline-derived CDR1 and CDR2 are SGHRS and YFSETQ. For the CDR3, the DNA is TGCGCCAGCAGCGCCGGGACTAGCGGGAGGACCAGCGGCTACGAGCAGTACTTC. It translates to CASSAGTSGRTSGYEQYF.

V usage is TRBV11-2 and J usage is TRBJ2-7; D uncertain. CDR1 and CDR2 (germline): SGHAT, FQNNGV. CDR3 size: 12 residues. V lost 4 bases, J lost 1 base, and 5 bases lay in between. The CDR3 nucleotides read TGTGCCAGCAGCTCGATATCCTACGAGCAGTACTTC. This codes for CASSSISYEQYF. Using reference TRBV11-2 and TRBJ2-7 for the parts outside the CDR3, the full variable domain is EAGVAQSPRYKIIEKRQSVAFWCNPISGHATLYWYQQILGQGPKLLIQFQNNGVVDDSQLPKDRFSAERLKGVDSTLKIQPAKLEDSAVYLCASSSISYEQYFGPGTRLTVT.

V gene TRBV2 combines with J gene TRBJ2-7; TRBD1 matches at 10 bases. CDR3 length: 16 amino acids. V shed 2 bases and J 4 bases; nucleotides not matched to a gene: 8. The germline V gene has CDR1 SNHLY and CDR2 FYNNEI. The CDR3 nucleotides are TGTGCCAGCAGTGAAAGCTGGGGACAGGGGATTTACGAGCAGTACTTC. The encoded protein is CASSESWGQGIYEQYF.

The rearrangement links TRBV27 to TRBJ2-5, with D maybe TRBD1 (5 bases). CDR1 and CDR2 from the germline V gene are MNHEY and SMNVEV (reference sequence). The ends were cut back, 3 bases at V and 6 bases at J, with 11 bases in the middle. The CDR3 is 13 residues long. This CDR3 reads CASSLAGLQTQYF. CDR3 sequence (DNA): TGTGCCAGCAGTTTGGCAGGGTTGCAGACCCAGTACTTC.

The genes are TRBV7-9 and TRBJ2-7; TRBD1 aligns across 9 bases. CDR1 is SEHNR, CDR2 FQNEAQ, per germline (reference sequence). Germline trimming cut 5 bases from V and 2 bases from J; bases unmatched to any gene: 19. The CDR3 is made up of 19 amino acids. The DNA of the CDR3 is TGTGCCAGCAGCACCTCCGGGACAGGGAGTTTGCTTGGAGCCTACGAGCAGTACTTC. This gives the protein CASSTSGTGSLLGAYEQYF.

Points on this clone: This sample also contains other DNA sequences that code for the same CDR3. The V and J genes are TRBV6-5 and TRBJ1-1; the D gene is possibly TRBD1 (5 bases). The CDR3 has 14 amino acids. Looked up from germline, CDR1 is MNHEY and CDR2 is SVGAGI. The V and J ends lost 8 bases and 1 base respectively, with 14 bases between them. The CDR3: CASSLGGENTEAFF. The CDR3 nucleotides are TGTGCCAGCTCTTTGGGGGGGGAGAACACTGAAGCTTTCTTT.

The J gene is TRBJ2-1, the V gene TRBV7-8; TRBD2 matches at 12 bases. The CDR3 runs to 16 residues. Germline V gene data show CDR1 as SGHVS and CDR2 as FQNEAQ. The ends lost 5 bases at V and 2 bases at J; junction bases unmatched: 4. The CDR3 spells CASSEGLAGTYNEQFF. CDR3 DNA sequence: TGTGCCAGCAGCGAAGGACTAGCGGGGACCTACAATGAGCAGTTCTTC. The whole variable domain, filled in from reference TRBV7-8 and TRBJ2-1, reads GAGVSQSPRYKVAKRGQDVALRCDPISGHVSLFWYQQALGQGPEFLTYFQNEAQLDKSGLPSDRFFAERPEGSVSTLKIQRTQQEDSAVYLCASSEGLAGTYNEQFFGPGTRLTVL.

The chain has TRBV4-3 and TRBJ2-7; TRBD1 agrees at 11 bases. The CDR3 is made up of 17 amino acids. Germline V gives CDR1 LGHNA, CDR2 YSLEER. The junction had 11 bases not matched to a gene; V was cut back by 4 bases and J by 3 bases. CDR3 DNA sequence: TGCGCCAGCAGCCCCTCAGCGACCGGGACAGGGGGCTACGAGCAGTACTTC. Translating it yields CASSPSATGTGGYEQYF.

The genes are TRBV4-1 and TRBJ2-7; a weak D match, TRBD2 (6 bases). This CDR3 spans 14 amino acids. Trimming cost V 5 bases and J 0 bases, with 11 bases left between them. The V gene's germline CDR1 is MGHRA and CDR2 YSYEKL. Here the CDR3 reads CASSSRRGSYEQYF. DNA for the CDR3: TGCGCCAGCAGCTCGCGGCGGGGCTCCTACGAGCAGTACTTC.